This TCR beta chain was captured by sequencing in a study of sequential checkpoint blockade in melanoma. For the study at large: Both treatment sequences were followed by maintenance nivolumab.

V lost 5 bases, J lost 1 base, and 12 bases stayed unmatched. Germline lookup yields CDR1 SEHNR and CDR2 FQNEAQ (reference sequence). The CDR3 is 17 residues long. Treatment described: randomized to nivolumab then ipilimumab (arm A) or the reverse (arm B). Live CD3+CD8+ CD19− CD56− cells were sorted from PBMCs. Sequenced by immunoSEQ multiplex PCR; TCRdb stores in-frame clones only, minus some. The repertoire consists of more than 7,000 clones, with 50% to 60% occurring once and the leading ten covering roughly two fifths. The gene calls are TRBV7-9 and TRBJ2-7; 9 bases are shared with TRBD1. This TCR derives from a human donor with melanoma. The sequences come from CD8+ T cells sorted from blood (inferred from file names), collected from a patient given nivolumab and ipilimumab in sequence. The CDR3 loop reads CASSNTAGTGISYEQYF. For the CDR3, the DNA is TGTGCCAGCAGCAACACGGCCGGGACAGGGATTTCCTACGAGCAGTACTTC.